These T cell receptor beta chains were read from a single sample in a study of cytomegalovirus exposure and HLA in healthy donors. TCRdb's copy holds only in-frame clones and misses some; the assay was immunoSEQ multiplex PCR. In the table there are 150,000 to 250,000 clones, roughly 84% of which are singletons. Source material: PBMCs. These receptors originate from a woman aged 25 to 39 in good health and CMV-seropositive. Each CDR3 is given without its conserved first and last residue. The D gene is left open where the match is weak.

v_call,d_call,cdr3_aa
TRBV10-1,NA,ASRQQGGLEQY
TRBV13,NA,ASSPRTGFGGYT
TRBV6-5,TRBD2,ASRRTSGNTGELF
TRBV2,TRBD1,ASSESPGQLNTGELF
TRBV27,NA,ASRTSSGEQF
TRBV2,NA,ASSESFQY
TRBV4-2,NA,ASSQDGGYGYT
TRBV5-1,TRBD1,ASSKGQNEKLF
TRBV7-2,NA,ASSLGLIYT
TRBV6-6,NA,ASGPSRGTYEQY
TRBV27,TRBD2,ASSSGGVPETQY
TRBV11-2,NA,ASSFNNDFPYEQY
TRBV28,NA,ASSLQGSGGYT
TRBV6-5,NA,ASSSPGHQNTGELF
TRBV19,NA,ASSISGEQY